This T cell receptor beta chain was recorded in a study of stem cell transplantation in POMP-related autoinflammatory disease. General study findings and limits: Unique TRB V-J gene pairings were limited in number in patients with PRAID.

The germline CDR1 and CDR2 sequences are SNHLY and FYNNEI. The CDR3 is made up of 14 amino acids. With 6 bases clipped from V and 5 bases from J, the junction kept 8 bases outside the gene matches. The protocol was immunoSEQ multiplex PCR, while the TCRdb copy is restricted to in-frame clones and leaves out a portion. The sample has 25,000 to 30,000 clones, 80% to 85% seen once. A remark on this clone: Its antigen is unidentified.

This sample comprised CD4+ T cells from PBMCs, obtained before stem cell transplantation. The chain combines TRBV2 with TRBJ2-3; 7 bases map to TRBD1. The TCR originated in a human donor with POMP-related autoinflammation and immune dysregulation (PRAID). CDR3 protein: CASSRQGSVDTQYF. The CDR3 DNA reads TGTGCCAGCAGCCGACAGGGATCGGTAGATACGCAGTATTTT.